The 3 T cell receptor beta chains in this list originate from one sample, sequenced in a study of chemoradiotherapy in HPV16-positive cancers. Repertoires were generated with immunoSEQ multiplex PCR, while TCRdb's copy carries only in-frame clones and drops some. The sample lists about 24,000 clones; more than 90% were seen once. The sample in question was blood, obtained from a patient who underwent chemoradiotherapy. The receptors were gathered from a human donor with HPV-associated anogenital cancer.

This clone was seen a handful of times. The chain carries TRBV6-4 and TRBJ2-2; D call uncertain. This CDR3 has 13 residues. V was pared by 0 bases and J by 6 bases, with 5 bases between. In germline, CDR1 is MRHNA, CDR2 SNTAGT. This CDR3 is CASSDSTSGELFF. CDR3 coding DNA: TGTGCCAGCAGTGACTCGACTTCCGGGGAGCTGTTTTTT.

The table lists this clone with a count of one. V usage is TRBV6-1 and J usage is TRBJ1-6; D remains unclear. Trimming took 1 base from V and 11 from J, leaving 15 bases between them. The CDR3 runs 15 residues. Germline CDR1 MNHNS, CDR2 SASEGT. CDR3 in DNA: TGTGCCAGCAGTGAAGACCCCGAGGGTGCGACACCCCTCCACTTT. Amino acids: CASSEDPEGATPLHF.

Written as DNA, the CDR3 is TGCGCCAGCAGCTTGGGACTAGGCCTCACAGATACGCAGTATTTT. Its protein is CASSLGLGLTDTQYF. The rearrangement uses TRBV4-3 and TRBJ2-3; 8 bases match TRBD2. Trimming took 5 bases from V and 2 from J; bases not matched to a gene: 6. The CDR3 loop spans 15 amino acids. Germline CDR1 LGHNA, CDR2 YSLEER.